Each of the 12 T cell receptor beta chains below was sequenced from the same sample in a study of T cells of healthy individuals. TCRdb fed the 5' RACE reads into MiXCR, producing one record per CDR3 protein. The sample contains some 100,000 distinct CDR3 sequences, around 17% of which appear only once. Receptor source: a human donor in good health.

This chain joins TRBV18 and TRBJ1-1; 7 bases align to TRBD1. CDR1 is KGHSH, CDR2 LQKENI, per germline. The junction had 12 bases not matched to a gene; V was cut back by 3 bases and J by 5 bases. The CDR3 is 16 amino acids. CDR3 DNA: TGTGCCAGCTCACCCAGGAGGGGGCGAGGAGAAACTGAAGCTTTCTTT. This sequence encodes CASSPRRGRGETEAFF.

Concerning this clonotype itself: An end of the junction differs from the germline gene, which may be a read error. The genes are TRBV6-5 and TRBJ2-5; 9 bases match TRBD1. The CDR3 extends over 13 amino acids. Germline V gene sequence: CDR1 MNHEY, CDR2 SVGAGI. CDR3 DNA sequence: TGTGCCAGCAGCCGGGGACAGGGTAGATCCTGGGACTTC. Translation gives CASSRGQGRSWDF.

This clonotype was observed a few times. The chain couples TRBV10-1 to TRBJ1-1; D is undetermined. Between the trimmed V and J ends, which lost 0 bases and 4 bases, there was a span of 18 bases. This CDR3 has 17 residues. Germline V gene data show CDR1 as WNHNN and CDR2 as SYGVQD (reference sequence). DNA of the CDR3: TGCGCCAGCAGTGAGTCGATCGGTGTCACCCGGGGCACTGAAGCTTTCTTT. Translation gives CASSESIGVTRGTEAFF.

For this clonotype: A much larger clone differs by one base, so this may be a read error. This sequence joins TRBV28 and TRBJ1-1; tentative D call: TRBD1 (5 bases). CDR1 MDHEN and CDR2 SYDVKM come from the germline V gene. This CDR3 has 15 residues. Trimming left V 1 base short and J 1 base short, with 10 bases between. The CDR3 sequence: CASSLLWTTNTEAFF. In nucleotides, the CDR3 is TGTGCCAGCAGTTTATTGTGGACAACGAACACTGAAGCTTTCTTT.

V is TRBV2 and J is TRBJ2-1; D might be TRBD2 (6 bases). V was clipped by 6 bases and J by 1 base, with 16 bases between them. The CDR3 is 16 amino acids. Germline loops: CDR1 SNHLY, CDR2 FYNNEI. CDR3 coding DNA: TGTGCCAGCAGCGCATCCCCGCGGGGTTCCTACAATGAGCAGTTCTTC. It specifies CASSASPRGSYNEQFF.

The chain links TRBV29-1 to TRBJ2-1; either TRBD1 or TRBD2 may fit D (5 bases each). V was shortened by 0 bases and J by 6 bases, with 9 bases between the two germline ends. CDR1 is SQVTM and CDR2 is ANQGSEA in the germline V gene. The CDR3 totals 13 residues. The CDR3 sequence is CSVEEGVGNEQFF. CDR3 DNA sequence: TGCAGCGTTGAAGAGGGGGTCGGCAATGAGCAGTTCTTC.

This clonotype was found a few times. The chain has TRBV4-3 and TRBJ2-3; 10 bases line up with TRBD2. The trim removed 0 bases at V and 13 bases at J, leaving 13 bases unmatched. The CDR3 is 16 amino acids. The germline CDR1 and CDR2 sequences are LGHNA and YSLEER. The CDR3 loop reads CASSQDDSGRAGLEYF. DNA of the CDR3: TGCGCCAGCAGCCAAGATGACAGCGGGAGGGCCGGGCTGGAGTATTTT.

This clonotype was seen only a few times. This chain joins TRBV20-1 and TRBJ2-7, with 12 bases lining up with TRBD2. Trimming took 1 base from V and 4 from J; bases not matched to a gene: 5. The germline gives CDR1 DFQATT, CDR2 SNEGSKA (reference sequence). This CDR3 is built from 15 residues. The CDR3 DNA reads as TGCAGTGCTAGAGCCACTAGCGGGAGGATGTACGAGCAGTACTTC. This gives the protein CSARATSGRMYEQYF.

By share, this clonotype counts as medium-sized (0.01 to 0.1%). J is TRBJ2-1 and V is TRBV20-1; D perhaps matches TRBD2 (5 bases). V lost 5 bases and J 0 bases, leaving 14 bases between the germline ends. This CDR3 region has 15 residues. From germline, CDR1 is DFQATT and CDR2 SNEGSKA (reference sequence). CDR3 nucleotide sequence: TGCAGTGCTCTTGTCCCTGGGAGCTCCTACAATGAGCAGTTCTTC. Translating gives CSALVPGSSYNEQFF.

This clonotype was seen repeatedly, ten times or more. The rearrangement uses TRBV7-9 and TRBJ1-6; D is ambiguous. The CDR3 sequence is 15 residues long. Germline V lookup: CDR1 SEHNR, CDR2 FQNEAQ (reference sequence). V lost 1 base and J 9 bases, leaving 13 bases between the germline ends. CDR3 sequence: CASSLGFGLTSPLHF. The CDR3 DNA is TGTGCCAGCAGCTTAGGTTTCGGGCTTACTTCACCCCTCCACTTT.

This clonotype was seen ten or more times. This sequence joins TRBV7-2 and TRBJ2-3; D is undetermined. The CDR3 loop spans 12 amino acids. V lost 7 bases, J lost 2 bases, and 7 bases lay in between. Germline V gene data show CDR1 as SGHTA and CDR2 as FQGNSA. The CDR3 loop reads CASKRPTDTQYF. CDR3 in DNA: TGTGCCAGCAAGAGGCCCACAGATACGCAGTATTTT.

This chain links TRBV5-5 with TRBJ2-1; 7 bases match TRBD2. With 2 bases clipped from V and 2 bases from J, the junction kept 4 bases outside the gene matches. This CDR3 is 15 amino acids long. The germline V gene has CDR1 SGHKS and CDR2 YYEKEE (reference sequence). The CDR3 here is CASSFGLVTYNEQFF. In DNA, the CDR3 is TGTGCCAGCAGCTTCGGACTAGTAACCTACAATGAGCAGTTCTTC. Full variable domain (remainder filled in from reference TRBV5-5 and TRBJ2-1): DAGVTQSPTHLIKTRGQQVTLRCSPISGHKSVSWYQQVLGQGPQFIFQYYEKEERGRGNFPDRFSARQFPNYSSELNVNALLLGDSALYLCASSFGLVTYNEQFFGPGTRLTVL.